This T cell receptor (beta chain) appears in the sequencing data of a study of T cells in Graves' hyperthyroidism and ophthalmopathy. General study results and limits: Most expanded thyroid clonotypes above 0.001 also appeared in blood.

From RNA transcripts, TCR beta CDR3 regions were amplified. TCR CDR3 underwent first-round RT-PCR with the HTBI primer set. One entry per CDR3 protein results from TCRdb running MiXCR on the multiplex PCR reads. This sample carries hundreds of thousands of distinct CDR3 sequences, under 60% of them seen once, and the ten largest clones take approximately 8.2%. This clonotype has more than one count but fewer than ten. Its antigen is undetermined. The CDR3 runs to 13 residues. Germline V lookup: CDR1 MNHEY, CDR2 SMNVEV (reference sequence). With V trimmed by 3 bases and J by 7 bases, 6 bases remained unmatched.

The V and J genes are TRBV27 and TRBJ2-7; 7 bases map to TRBD2. The clonotype comes from a woman aged 18-29 years with Graves' hyperthyroidism. Sequenced sample: peripheral blood or thyroid tissue (not recorded which). CDR3: CASSFMERGEQYF. In DNA form, the CDR3 reads TGTGCCAGCAGTTTTATGGAGCGGGGAGAGCAGTACTTC.